The 13 T cell receptor beta chains below all came from one sample that was sequenced in a study of beta chain features in type 1 diabetes (dated by TCRdb to 2016 to 2019). The library was made by the immunoSEQ multiplex PCR assay. All of the isolated RNA was reverse transcribed with the High Capacity cDNA Reverse Transcription Kit, so expressed TCRB transcripts were sequenced. TCRdb took over this immuneACCESS table, retaining in-frame rearrangements with V and J assigned. Such tables are incomplete; in checked studies, under half of the missing clones stem from an unresolved V gene, and the remainder is unexplained. Counted in this sample were more than 150,000 clones; approximately 9% of them appeared once. The top ten constitute roughly 2.5% of the sample. The sample consisted of central memory CD4+ T cells from blood. The receptors come from a woman younger than 30 in good health.

This clone has a handful of counts. The rearrangement links TRBV6-1 to TRBJ2-5; 9 bases are a match to TRBD2. The V gene's germline CDR1 is MNHNS and CDR2 SASEGT. The J segment lost 5 bases and the V segment lost 6 bases, leaving 7 bases of the junction unmatched. The CDR3 covers 14 residues. CDR3 bases: TGTGCCAGCAGCGTAGCGGGGGATGCGGAGACCCAGTACTTC. Encoded protein: CASSVAGDAETQYF.

This clone was seen more than once but under ten times. This chain links TRBV25-1 with TRBJ2-5; tentatively, D is TRBD1 (6 bases). V lost 0 bases to trimming and J lost 5 bases, with 10 bases between them. This CDR3 has 14 amino acids. Germline V gene lookup returns CDR1 MGHDK and CDR2 SYGVNS. For the CDR3, the DNA is TGTGCCAGCAGTGAATATAAAGGGGGTGAGACCCAGTACTTC. This gives the protein CASSEYKGGETQYF.

The gene calls are TRBV7-2 and TRBJ2-1, with D perhaps matching TRBD2 (6 bases). The V gene lost 8 bases and the J gene lost 6 bases, with 17 bases spanning the gap. The CDR3 runs 14 residues. Germline CDR1 SGHTA, CDR2 FQGNSA. The CDR3 DNA follows: TGTGCCAGCCTGGGACTCACCGTCGTCAATGAGCAGTTCTTC. Amino acid sequence: CASLGLTVVNEQFF.

This clone was observed a handful of times. The gene calls are TRBV11-2 and TRBJ1-2, with no clear D. The V gene's germline CDR1 is SGHAT and CDR2 FQNNGV. This CDR3 is built from 13 residues. V lost 3 bases and J lost 6, with 11 bases in between. CDR3 sequence (DNA): TGTGCCAGCAGCTTCCCACGGGATAATGGCTACACCTTC. This encodes CASSFPRDNGYTF.

This CDR3 reads CAITPEGSDTQYF. Written as DNA, the CDR3 is TGTGCCATCACTCCGGAGGGCTCAGATACGCAGTATTTT. The V gene is TRBV10-3, the J gene TRBJ2-3; a weak D match, TRBD2 (6 bases). CDR1 ENHRY and CDR2 SYGVKD come from the germline V gene. Between the trimmed V and J ends, which lost 7 bases and 4 bases, there was a span of 12 bases. This CDR3 spans 13 amino acids.

The chain links TRBV29-1 to TRBJ2-7, with D possibly being TRBD2 (8 bases). Germline V CDR1 and CDR2: SQVTM, ANQGSEA. V lost 5 bases and J lost 7, with 24 bases in between. This CDR3 has 15 residues. The CDR3 nucleotides read TGCAGCGTTACCCCGTCGGGGGGGACAGTCCGAGAGCAGTACTTC. It translates to CSVTPSGGTVREQYF.

At least ten counts were recorded for this clone. The CDR3 nucleotides are TGTGCCAGCAGGTCCGGACAGGGGGCTATCAATGAGCAGTTCTTC. Its protein is CASRSGQGAINEQFF. This rearrangement joins TRBV9 to TRBJ2-1; TRBD1 matches at 11 bases. CDR3 length: 15 amino acids. The trim removed 5 bases at V and 6 bases at J, leaving 7 bases unmatched. CDR1 is SGDLS and CDR2 is YYNGEE in the germline V gene. The whole variable domain, filled in from reference TRBV9 and TRBJ2-1, reads DSGVTQTPKHLITATGQRVTLRCSPRSGDLSVYWYQQSLDQGLQFLIQYYNGEERAKGNILERFSAQQFPDLHSELNLSSLELGDSALYFCASRSGQGAINEQFFGPGTRLTVL.

Only a few counts were recorded for this clone. The rearrangement joins TRBV6-5 to TRBJ2-2, with a possible D match to TRBD2 (5 bases). V was clipped by 7 bases and J by 3 bases, with 12 bases between them. CDR3 length equals 14 residues. Germline assignment: CDR1 MNHEY and CDR2 SVGAGI. CDR3 DNA: TGTGCCAGCACCTCTAGCAGTTACACCGGGGAGCTGTTTTTT. Protein: CASTSSSYTGELFF.

Only a few counts were recorded for this clone. The chain has TRBV27 and TRBJ2-5, with 9 bases that match TRBD1. The V segment lost 7 bases and the J segment 5 bases; nucleotides outside the gene matches: 8. The CDR3 runs to 14 residues. CDR1 is MNHEY, CDR2 SMNVEV, per germline (reference sequence). CDR3 in DNA: TGTGCCAGCATAGGGACAGGGTCGGGGGAGACCCAGTACTTC. Amino acids: CASIGTGSGETQYF.

The sample holds a few counts of this clone. V and J are TRBV11-3 and TRBJ2-5; TRBD1 aligns across 7 bases. This CDR3 contains 14 residues. Germline lookup yields CDR1 SGHNT and CDR2 YENEEA. V dropped 4 bases and J dropped 5; count of bases not matched to a gene: 7. The CDR3 region has the DNA TGTGCCAGCAGCTACGGCACAGGGGCCGAGACCCAGTACTTC. It is translated as CASSYGTGAETQYF.

This chain links TRBV5-5 with TRBJ2-7, with D hard to call. CDR1 is SGHKS and CDR2 is YYEKEE in the germline V gene (reference sequence). Trimming removed 0 bases from V and 3 bases from J, with 10 bases in between. There are 14 residues in the CDR3. The CDR3 here is CASSLVADFYEQYF. The CDR3 DNA sequence: TGTGCCAGCAGCTTGGTGGCAGACTTCTACGAGCAGTACTTC.

This clone was observed a few times. The chain links TRBV7-9 to TRBJ2-2; 7 nucleotides line up with TRBD1. This CDR3 comprises 15 residues. Germline V gives CDR1 SEHNR, CDR2 FQNEAQ (reference sequence). Losses at the gene ends were 4 bases for V and 11 bases for J; bases not matched to a gene: 13. The CDR3 DNA is TGTGCCAGCAGCTCCAGCCAGGGGGTTGGGCTTGAGCTGTTTTTT. Protein sequence: CASSSSQGVGLELFF.

This clone was observed a handful of times. V gene TRBV29-1 combines with J gene TRBJ2-7, with TRBD2 matching 13 bases. This CDR3 has 14 residues. The ends lost 7 bases at V and 0 bases at J; junction bases unmatched: 3. The V gene's germline CDR1 is SQVTM and CDR2 ANQGSEA. CDR3 region: CSATSGRSSYEQYF. CDR3 in DNA: TGCAGCGCGACTAGCGGGAGGTCCTCCTACGAGCAGTACTTC.